The 16 T cell receptor beta chains in this list originate from one sample, sequenced in a study of blood T cell repertoires in COVID-19. Clones were sequenced by immunoSEQ multiplex PCR, and TCRdb holds only the in-frame ones, with some missing. The sample yields approximately 300,000 clones, approximately 91% seen once. Sequencing used PBMCs or T cells enriched from blood (not recorded which). The receptor source for this set is a woman under 40 who had been exposed to COVID-19.

The sample holds a few counts of this clone. The chain combines TRBV18 with TRBJ2-7, with D uncertain. V dropped 6 bases and J dropped 5 bases, with 11 bases sitting between them. The CDR3 is 12 residues long. Germline V gene data show CDR1 as KGHSH and CDR2 as LQKENI. Written as DNA, the CDR3 is TGTGCCAGCTCGCGCCTCCGGGACGAGCAGTACTTC. Translated, it gives CASSRLRDEQYF. The variable domain in full, with the rest retrieved from reference TRBV18 and TRBJ2-7, is NAGVMQNPRHLVRRRGQEARLRCSPMKGHSHVYWYRQLPEEGLKFMVYLQKENIIDESGMPKERFSAEFPKEGPSILRIQQVVRGDSAAYFCASSRLRDEQYFGPGTRLTVT.

To note about this clone: At the DNA level, this CDR3 is encoded by other sequences in the same sample as well. The rearrangement uses TRBV27 and TRBJ2-7; 7 bases agree with TRBD1. The CDR3 is 14 amino acids. The germline gives CDR1 MNHEY, CDR2 SMNVEV (reference sequence). Trimming at V came to 5 bases and at J to 1 base, leaving 5 bases not matched to a gene. The CDR3 protein is CASSPRQGSYEQYF. For the CDR3, the DNA is TGTGCCAGCAGTCCGCGACAGGGATCCTACGAGCAGTACTTC.

This clone appeared a single time. V is TRBV12-3 or TRBV12-4 and J is TRBJ2-1, with unresolved D. V was pared by 0 bases and J by 9 bases, with 6 bases between. The CDR3 is 12 amino acids. The CDR3: CASSLAFGEQFF. CDR3 DNA: TGTGCCAGCAGTTTAGCTTTCGGTGAGCAGTTCTTC.

Points on this clone: In the same sample, other DNA sequences code for this CDR3. The CDR3: CASSYRSTNEKLFF. The CDR3 region has the DNA TGTGCCAGCAGTTACCGGTCAACTAATGAAAAACTGTTTTTT. The chain has TRBV2 and TRBJ1-4, with D uncertain. The V end lost 5 bases, the J end lost 0 bases, and 7 bases lay between the germline ends. This CDR3 contains 14 residues. Germline values: CDR1 SNHLY, CDR2 FYNNEI.

The chain joins TRBV6-5 to TRBJ2-7; TRBD2 matches 8 bases. The CDR3 consists of 15 residues. The junction had 10 bases not matched to a gene; V was cut back by 8 bases and J by 1 base. Germline-derived CDR1 and CDR2 are MNHEY and SVGAGI. CDR3 nucleotides: TGTGCCAGCCGCGCCACCGGGACTAGATCCTACGAGCAGTACTTC. Translation: CASRATGTRSYEQYF.

This clone was picked up a small number of times. The chain couples TRBV18 to TRBJ1-2; the match to TRBD1 covers 9 bases. CDR1 and CDR2 from the germline V gene are KGHSH and LQKENI. The ends lost 2 bases at V and 0 bases at J; junction bases unmatched: 1. This CDR3 has 15 amino acids. The CDR3 spells CASSPGDRANYGYTF. The CDR3 nucleotides read TGTGCCAGCTCACCAGGGGACAGGGCTAACTATGGCTACACCTTC.

This chain links TRBV6-6 with TRBJ2-1; 13 positions agree with TRBD2. J gave up 6 bases and V 5 bases, and 4 bases lay outside the gene matches. The CDR3 extends over 15 amino acids. In germline, CDR1 is MNHNY, CDR2 SVGAGI (reference sequence). CDR3 DNA sequence: TGTGCCAGCAGTCAACTAGCGGGGGGGACCAATGAGCAGTTCTTC. Translating gives CASSQLAGGTNEQFF.

The J gene is TRBJ2-1, the V gene TRBV7-8, with a weak D call TRBD2 (6 bases). The length of the CDR3 is 17 residues. Trimming shortened V by 1 base and J by 7 bases, and 20 bases separated the two germline ends. The germline CDR1 and CDR2 sequences are SGHVS and FQNEAQ. The CDR3 DNA reads as TGTGCCAGCAGCTTAGGGGCGGGACCCACAACCCTTAATGAGCAGTTCTTC. Encoded protein: CASSLGAGPTTLNEQFF.

This chain joins TRBV6-5 and TRBJ1-1, with D possibly matching TRBD1 (6 bases). This CDR3 has 15 residues. V was clipped by 5 bases and J by 1 base, with 14 bases between them. Germline CDR1 MNHEY, CDR2 SVGAGI. The CDR3: CASSREQGRNTEAFF. The DNA of the CDR3 is TGTGCCAGCAGTCGAGAACAGGGAAGGAACACTGAAGCTTTCTTT.

The chain joins TRBV6-1 to TRBJ2-7, with TRBD2 matching over 7 bases. Germline V CDR1 and CDR2: MNHNS, SASEGT. This CDR3 region has 14 residues. J was trimmed by 3 bases and V by 0 bases; bases with no gene match: 2. CDR3 in amino acids: CASSEAGTIYEQYF. For the CDR3, the DNA is TGTGCCAGCAGTGAAGCCGGGACTATCTACGAGCAGTACTTC.

This chain connects TRBV11-3 to TRBJ2-3; TRBD1 matches at 8 bases. CDR1 is SGHNT, CDR2 YENEEA, per germline. The CDR3 contains 14 residues. Trimming took 5 bases from V and 3 from J; bases not matched to a gene: 4. CDR3 amino acids: CASSIRGRTDTQYF. The DNA of the CDR3 is TGTGCCAGCAGCATCAGGGGGCGTACAGATACGCAGTATTTT.

The rearrangement joins TRBV4-3 to TRBJ2-7; 7 bases are shared with TRBD1. The CDR3 covers 15 residues. J lost 2 bases, V lost 0 bases, and 4 bases had no gene match. CDR1 and CDR2 from the germline V gene are LGHNA and YSLEER. The CDR3, as DNA: TGCGCCAGCAGCCAAGACCCGGGACAGACCTACGAGCAGTACTTC. Protein: CASSQDPGQTYEQYF.

This rearrangement joins TRBV2 to TRBJ1-5; 12 bases fit TRBD1. Germline CDR1 and CDR2: SNHLY and FYNNEI. J lost 9 bases, V lost 6 bases, and 12 bases had no gene match. The CDR3 spans 16 residues. The CDR3 coding sequence is TGTGCCAGCAGGGAACCGTCGGGACAGGGGGCCCGGCCCCAGCATTTT. Translating gives CASREPSGQGARPQHF.

V is TRBV9 and J is TRBJ2-1; the match to TRBD2 covers 8 bases. CDR1 is SGDLS and CDR2 is YYNGEE in the germline V gene. The junction had 6 bases not matched to a gene; V was cut back by 0 bases and J by 4 bases. The CDR3 loop spans 16 amino acids. The CDR3 sequence: CASSVVGAGAYNEQFF. The CDR3 nucleotides are TGTGCCAGCAGCGTAGTAGGAGCGGGGGCTTACAATGAGCAGTTCTTC.

The genes are TRBV7-8 and TRBJ1-3, with D hard to call. Germline CDR1 and CDR2: SGHVS and FQNEAQ. The CDR3 is made up of 16 amino acids. The V end was cut by 2 bases, the J end by 0 bases, with 11 bases between. CDR3 sequence reads: CASSLFAGSSGNTIYF. The DNA for the CDR3 is TGTGCCAGCAGCTTATTTGCAGGTAGCTCTGGAAACACCATATATTTT.

The chain joins TRBV5-4 to TRBJ2-5, with TRBD1 identical over 8 bases. The germline V gene has CDR1 SGHNT and CDR2 YYREEE (reference sequence). Losses at the gene ends were 1 base for V and 2 bases for J; bases not matched to a gene: 4. The CDR3 is made up of 15 amino acids. CDR3 DNA: TGTGCCAGCAGCTTGCCCGGGACAGGACAAGAGACCCAGTACTTC. Its translation is CASSLPGTGQETQYF.